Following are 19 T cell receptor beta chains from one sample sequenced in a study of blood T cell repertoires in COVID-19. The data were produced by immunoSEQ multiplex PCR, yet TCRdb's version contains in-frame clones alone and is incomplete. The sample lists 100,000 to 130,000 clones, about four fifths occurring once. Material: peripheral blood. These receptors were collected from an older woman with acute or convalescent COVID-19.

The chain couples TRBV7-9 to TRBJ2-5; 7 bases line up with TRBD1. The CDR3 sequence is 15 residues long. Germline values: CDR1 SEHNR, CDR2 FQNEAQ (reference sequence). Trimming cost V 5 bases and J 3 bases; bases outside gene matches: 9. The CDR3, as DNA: TGTGCCAGCAGCCTCGGGACAGTGAGGGAAGAGACCCAGTACTTC. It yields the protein CASSLGTVREETQYF.

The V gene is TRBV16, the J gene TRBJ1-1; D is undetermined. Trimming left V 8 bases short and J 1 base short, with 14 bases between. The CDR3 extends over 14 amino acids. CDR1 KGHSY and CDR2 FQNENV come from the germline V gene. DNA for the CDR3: TGTGCCAGCGGCACCCGCCCCGAGAACACTGAAGCTTTCTTT. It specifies CASGTRPENTEAFF.

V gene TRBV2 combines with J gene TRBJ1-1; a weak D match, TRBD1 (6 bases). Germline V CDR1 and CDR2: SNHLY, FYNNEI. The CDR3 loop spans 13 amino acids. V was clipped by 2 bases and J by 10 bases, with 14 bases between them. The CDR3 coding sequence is TGTGCCAGCAGTGAATGGAGGGAGGGGGGAGCTTTCTTT. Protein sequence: CASSEWREGGAFF.

CDR3 bases: TGTGCCAGCAGTCAAACTAGCGGGCAATACAATGAGCAGTTCTTC. This sequence encodes CASSQTSGQYNEQFF. The rearrangement joins TRBV7-9 to TRBJ2-1; 9 bases fit TRBD2. This CDR3 is built from 15 residues. Germline CDR1 is SEHNR and CDR2 is FQNEAQ (reference sequence). Losses at the gene ends were 6 bases for V and 4 bases for J; bases not matched to a gene: 7. The variable domain in full, completed from reference TRBV7-9 and TRBJ2-1, reads DTGVSQNPRHKITKRGQNVTFRCDPISEHNRLYWYRQTLGQGPEFLTYFQNEAQLEKSRLLSDRFSAERPKGSFSTLEIQRTEQGDSAMYLCASSQTSGQYNEQFFGPGTRLTVL.

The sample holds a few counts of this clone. CDR3 coding DNA: TGTGCCAGCAGCTTAGGCGGGAGGGGAGGCAATCAGCCCCAGCATTTT. Translating it yields CASSLGGRGGNQPQHF. V usage is TRBV7-2 and J usage is TRBJ1-5; TRBD1 might be the D (5 bases). Trimming took off 1 base at V and 2 bases at J, with 12 bases between the two ends. Looked up from germline, CDR1 is SGHTA and CDR2 is FQGNSA. The CDR3 runs 16 residues.

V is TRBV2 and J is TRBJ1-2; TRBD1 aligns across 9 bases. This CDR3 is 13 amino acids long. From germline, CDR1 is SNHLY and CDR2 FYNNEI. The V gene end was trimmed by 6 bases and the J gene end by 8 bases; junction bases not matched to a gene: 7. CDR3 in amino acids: CASSNRQGGGYTF. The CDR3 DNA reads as TGTGCCAGCAGCAACCGACAGGGGGGAGGCTACACCTTC.

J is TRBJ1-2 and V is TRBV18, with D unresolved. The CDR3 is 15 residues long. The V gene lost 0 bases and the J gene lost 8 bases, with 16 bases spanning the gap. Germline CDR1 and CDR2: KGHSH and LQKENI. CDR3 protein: CASSPPFNPPGGYTF. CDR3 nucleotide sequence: TGTGCCAGCTCACCACCATTCAACCCCCCGGGGGGCTACACCTTC.

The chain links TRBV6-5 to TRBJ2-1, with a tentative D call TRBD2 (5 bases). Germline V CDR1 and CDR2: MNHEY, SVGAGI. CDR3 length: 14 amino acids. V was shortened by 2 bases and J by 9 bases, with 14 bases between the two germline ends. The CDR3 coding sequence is TGTGCCAGCAGTTACGGAGGTCAAAGCCCTGAGCAGTTCTTC. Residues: CASSYGGQSPEQFF.

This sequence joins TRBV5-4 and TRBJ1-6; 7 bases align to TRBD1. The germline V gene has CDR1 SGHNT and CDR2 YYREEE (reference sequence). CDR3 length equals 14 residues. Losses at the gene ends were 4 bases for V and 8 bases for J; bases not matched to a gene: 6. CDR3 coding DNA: TGTGCCAGCAGCATGGGACAGAGAGATTCACCCCTCCACTTT. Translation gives CASSMGQRDSPLHF.

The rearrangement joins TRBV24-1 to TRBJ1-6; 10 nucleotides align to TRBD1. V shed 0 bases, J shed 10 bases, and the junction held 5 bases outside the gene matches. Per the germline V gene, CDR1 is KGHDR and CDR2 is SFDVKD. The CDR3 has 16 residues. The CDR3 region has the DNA TGTGCCACCAGTGATTTGCACGGACAGGGGGAGTCACCCCTCCACTTT. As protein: CATSDLHGQGESPLHF.

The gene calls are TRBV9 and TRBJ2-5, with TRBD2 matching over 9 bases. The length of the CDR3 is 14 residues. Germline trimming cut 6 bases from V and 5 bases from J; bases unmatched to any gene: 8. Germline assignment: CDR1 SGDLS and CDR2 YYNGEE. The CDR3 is CASTRGGDGETQYF. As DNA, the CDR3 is TGTGCCAGCACCCGCGGGGGGGACGGGGAGACCCAGTACTTC.

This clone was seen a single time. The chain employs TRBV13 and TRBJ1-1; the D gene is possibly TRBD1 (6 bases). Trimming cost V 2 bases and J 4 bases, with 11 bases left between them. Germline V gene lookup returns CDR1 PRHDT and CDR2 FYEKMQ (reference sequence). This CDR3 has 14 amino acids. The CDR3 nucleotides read TGTGCCAGCAGCTTAAAGGCAGGGGCCACTGAAGCTTTCTTT. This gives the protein CASSLKAGATEAFF.

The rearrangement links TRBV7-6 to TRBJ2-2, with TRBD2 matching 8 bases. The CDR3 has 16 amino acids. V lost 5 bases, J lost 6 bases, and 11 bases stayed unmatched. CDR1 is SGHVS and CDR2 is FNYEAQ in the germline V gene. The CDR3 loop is CASSLGLAGFSGELFF. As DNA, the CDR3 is TGTGCCAGCAGCCTAGGACTAGCCGGGTTTTCCGGGGAGCTGTTTTTT.

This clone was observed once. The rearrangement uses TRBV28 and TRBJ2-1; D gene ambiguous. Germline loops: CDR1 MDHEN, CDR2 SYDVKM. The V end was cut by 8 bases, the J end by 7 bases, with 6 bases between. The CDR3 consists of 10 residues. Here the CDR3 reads CASGRNEQFF. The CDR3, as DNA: TGTGCCAGCGGTCGGAATGAGCAGTTCTTC.

The DNA for the CDR3 is TGTGCCAGCAGTGAAAGTCGAGGACAGGGGGCTGCTTTCTTT. Translating gives CASSESRGQGAAFF. The J gene is TRBJ1-1, the V gene TRBV6-1; 11 positions match TRBD1. The CDR3 covers 14 residues. The V gene end was trimmed by 2 bases and the J gene end by 11 bases; junction bases not matched to a gene: 7. CDR1 and CDR2 (germline): MNHNS, SASEGT.

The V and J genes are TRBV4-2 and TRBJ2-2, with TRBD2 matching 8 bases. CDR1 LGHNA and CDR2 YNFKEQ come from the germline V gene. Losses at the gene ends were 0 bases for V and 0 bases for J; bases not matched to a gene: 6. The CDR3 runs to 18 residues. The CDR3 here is CASSQDWVAGTNTGELFF. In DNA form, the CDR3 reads TGTGCCAGCAGCCAAGATTGGGTAGCGGGGACGAACACCGGGGAGCTGTTTTTT.

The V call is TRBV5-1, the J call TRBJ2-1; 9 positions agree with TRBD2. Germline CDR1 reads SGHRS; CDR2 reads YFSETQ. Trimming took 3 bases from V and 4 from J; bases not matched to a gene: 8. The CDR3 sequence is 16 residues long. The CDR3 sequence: CASSSASGTRYNEQFF. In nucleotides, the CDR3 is TGCGCCAGCAGCTCGGCTAGCGGGACTCGGTACAATGAGCAGTTCTTC.

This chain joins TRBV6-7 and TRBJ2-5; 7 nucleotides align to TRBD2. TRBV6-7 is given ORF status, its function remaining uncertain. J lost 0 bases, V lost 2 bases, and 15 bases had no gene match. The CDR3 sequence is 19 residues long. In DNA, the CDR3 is TGTGCCAGCAGTTACGTATACCTCGGCAGCGGGGTGTACCAAGAGACCCAGTACTTC. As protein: CASSYVYLGSGVYQETQYF.

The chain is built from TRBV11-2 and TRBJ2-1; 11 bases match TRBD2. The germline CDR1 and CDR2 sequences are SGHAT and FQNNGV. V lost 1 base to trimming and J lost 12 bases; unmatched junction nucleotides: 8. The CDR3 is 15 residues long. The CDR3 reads CASSLVAGGISVQFF. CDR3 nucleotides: TGTGCCAGCAGCTTAGTAGCGGGGGGGATATCGGTGCAGTTCTTC. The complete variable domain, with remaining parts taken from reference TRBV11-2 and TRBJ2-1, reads EAGVAQSPRYKIIEKRQSVAFWCNPISGHATLYWYQQILGQGPKLLIQFQNNGVVDDSQLPKDRFSAERLKGVDSTLKIQPAKLEDSAVYLCASSLVAGGISVQFFGPGTRLTVL.